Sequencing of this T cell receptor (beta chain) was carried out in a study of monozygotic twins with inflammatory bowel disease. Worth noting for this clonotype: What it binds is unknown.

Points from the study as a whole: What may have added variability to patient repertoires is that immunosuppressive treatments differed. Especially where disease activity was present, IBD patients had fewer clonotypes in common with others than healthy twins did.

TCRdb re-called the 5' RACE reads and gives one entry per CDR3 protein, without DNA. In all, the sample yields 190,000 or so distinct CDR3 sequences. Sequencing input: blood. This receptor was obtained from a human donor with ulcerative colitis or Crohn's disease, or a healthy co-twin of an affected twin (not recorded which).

CDR3 sequence: CSVRRGTGGEEKLFF. J is TRBJ1-4 and V is TRBV29-1; TCRdb's assignment of TRBD1 cannot be checked, as there is no DNA. The CDR3 is made up of 15 amino acids. Germline V gives CDR1 SQVTM, CDR2 ANQGSEA.